The T cell receptor beta chain described here comes from a study of blood T cells in healthy people across ages. Study-level results: Those diversity estimates obtained from one million T cells were thought to be underestimates.

This CDR3 is 16 amino acids long. Trimming took 3 bases from V and 1 from J; bases not matched to a gene: 5. Germline values: CDR1 SGHVS, CDR2 FNYEAQ. As to this clonotype: The antigen is unknown.

A J-beta primer mix and a sample-barcoded 5' primer were used in a second PCR of about 7 to 12 cycles. TCRdb fed the 5' RACE reads into MiXCR, producing one record per CDR3 protein. Seen here are about 930,000 distinct CDR3 sequences, 25% to 35% observed once, and the top ten hold roughly a tenth. This sample also appeared in a second study, on T cells of mothers and their children. That paper notes: The study sampled three healthy Caucasian mothers and their six children.

This TCR was sampled from a woman in her thirties or forties in good health. The sample was blood. The V gene is TRBV7-6, the J gene TRBJ2-1, with TRBD1 matching over 8 bases. In DNA form, the CDR3 reads TGTGCCAGCAGCTTTAATACAGGGGGGTCCTACAATGAGCAGTTCTTC. This sequence encodes CASSFNTGGSYNEQFF.